This T cell receptor (beta chain) was identified in a study of T cell responses to AZD1222 COVID-19 vaccine. General study findings and limits: Among the donors, most were white British and more were female, and clonal diversity was possibly underestimated. Spike-wide vaccine-associated CD4 TCRs dominated at 160-218 and 743-854. Nearly half of unique spike-specific TCRs reportedly avoided B.1.351 and B.1.1.7 mutated regions. Baseline serostatus was positive in only a handful of AZD1222 recipients.

Only in-frame clones appear in the TCRdb table, and some are missing; sequencing was by immunoSEQ multiplex PCR. The table records under 150,000 clones, about 90% of them present only once. CDR3 length: 13 residues. The V segment lost 3 bases and the J segment 14 bases; nucleotides outside the gene matches: 9. Germline CDR1 reads MGHRA; CDR2 reads YSYEKL. Comment on this clone: Its antigen is not identified.

The material sequenced was peripheral blood, taken 28 days after the second AZD1222 dose. The sequence was obtained from an adult who received the AZD1222 COVID-19 vaccine. The chain couples TRBV4-1 to TRBJ1-4; TRBD1 aligns across 7 bases. The CDR3 DNA sequence: TGCGCCAGCAGCCAGGGACAGCCGCTACCTCTGTTTTTT. This sequence encodes CASSQGQPLPLFF.